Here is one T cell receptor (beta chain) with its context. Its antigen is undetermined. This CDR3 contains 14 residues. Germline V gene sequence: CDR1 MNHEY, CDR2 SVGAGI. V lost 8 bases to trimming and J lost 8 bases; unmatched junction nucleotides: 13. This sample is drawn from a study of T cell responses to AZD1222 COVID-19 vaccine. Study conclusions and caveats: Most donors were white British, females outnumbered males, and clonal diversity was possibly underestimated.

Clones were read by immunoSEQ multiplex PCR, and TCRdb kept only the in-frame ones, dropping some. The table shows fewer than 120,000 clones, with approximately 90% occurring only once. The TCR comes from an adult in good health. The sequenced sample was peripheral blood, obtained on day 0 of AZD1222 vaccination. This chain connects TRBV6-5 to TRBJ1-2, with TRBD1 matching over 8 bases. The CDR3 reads CASALGQGRAGYTF. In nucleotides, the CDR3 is TGTGCCAGCGCTCTAGGACAGGGTAGGGCCGGCTACACCTTC.